This entry lists 17 T cell receptor beta chains sequenced from one sample in a study of blood T cell repertoires in COVID-19. The method was immunoSEQ multiplex PCR; TCRdb's version includes in-frame clones alone and lacks a portion of them. The sample lists approximately 100,000 clones; roughly 85% were seen once. Sequenced input: peripheral blood. These receptors all stem from a man older than 75 with acute or convalescent COVID-19.

The chain couples TRBV4-3 to TRBJ1-6; D not resolved. From germline, CDR1 is LGHNA and CDR2 YSLEER. This CDR3 has 14 amino acids. Trimming left V 2 bases short and J 8 bases short, with 10 bases between. The CDR3 sequence is CASSQLERDSPLHF. As DNA, the CDR3 is TGCGCCAGCAGCCAACTAGAACGGGATTCACCCCTCCACTTT.

The rearrangement joins TRBV7-2 to TRBJ2-7, with TRBD2 matching 7 bases. Germline V gene lookup returns CDR1 SGHTA and CDR2 FQGNSA. The CDR3 totals 15 residues. V was clipped by 5 bases and J by 2 bases; unmatched bases: 9. For the CDR3, the DNA is TGTGCCAGCAGCGGTTCTAGCGGTACGACCTACGAGCAGTACTTC. Translating it yields CASSGSSGTTYEQYF.

The gene calls are TRBV30 and TRBJ1-2; D perhaps matches TRBD1 (5 bases). V lost 0 bases, J lost 8 bases, and 13 bases lay in between. Germline V gene sequence: CDR1 GTSNPN, CDR2 SVGIG (reference sequence). The CDR3 is 13 amino acids. The CDR3 reads CAWSVLTDGGYTF. CDR3 nucleotide sequence: TGTGCCTGGAGTGTACTGACAGACGGGGGCTACACCTTC.

V and J are TRBV18 and TRBJ2-1, with a weak D call TRBD2 (7 bases). Trimming removed 0 bases at V and 5 bases at J, with 20 bases between. Germline V CDR1 and CDR2: KGHSH, LQKENI. This CDR3 comprises 18 residues. CDR3 nucleotides: TGTGCCAGCTCACCACCGTTCAGGGGCGGGAGACTGGACAATGAGCAGTTCTTC. Its translation is CASSPPFRGGRLDNEQFF.

This clone was seen just once. This sequence joins TRBV6-2 or TRBV6-3 and TRBJ2-7; a possible D gene is TRBD2 (6 bases). Trimming took off 5 bases at V and 0 bases at J, with 11 bases between the two ends. Per the germline V gene, CDR1 is MNHEY and CDR2 is SVGEGT. The length of the CDR3 is 14 residues. In nucleotides, the CDR3 is TGTGCCAGCAGTACGGGCGGGGTCTCCTACGAGCAGTACTTC. It yields the protein CASSTGGVSYEQYF.

The V and J genes are TRBV5-6 and TRBJ2-7, with TRBD1 matching 7 bases. The CDR3 loop spans 17 amino acids. CDR1 is SGHDT and CDR2 is YYEEEE in the germline V gene. V trimming: 2 bases; J trimming: 3 bases; junction bases outside the gene matches: 14. The CDR3 loop reads CASSLPLPDRALYEQYF. The DNA for the CDR3 is TGTGCCAGCAGCTTACCCCTCCCCGACAGGGCGCTCTACGAGCAGTACTTC.

The table lists this clone with a few counts. This chain links TRBV7-2 with TRBJ1-6; maybe TRBD1 (5 bases). This CDR3 has 15 amino acids. Germline CDR1 reads SGHTA; CDR2 reads FQGNSA. The V end lost 3 bases, the J end lost 3 bases, and 9 bases lay between the germline ends. The CDR3, as DNA: TGTGCCAGCAGCTTCGACAGTCTCTATAATTCACCCCTCCACTTT. Protein sequence: CASSFDSLYNSPLHF.

The V call is TRBV10-3, the J call TRBJ2-5; 9 bases are a match to TRBD1. Trimming at V came to 2 bases and at J to 3 bases, leaving 4 bases not matched to a gene. Germline V gene lookup returns CDR1 ENHRY and CDR2 SYGVKD. The CDR3 consists of 15 residues. The CDR3 spells CAISEGTGFEETQYF. Here the CDR3 DNA reads TGTGCCATCAGTGAGGGGACAGGGTTTGAAGAGACCCAGTACTTC.

V and J are TRBV7-6 and TRBJ2-1; 8 nucleotides match TRBD2. The junction had 7 bases not matched to a gene; V was cut back by 5 bases and J by 4 bases. The germline gives CDR1 SGHVS, CDR2 FNYEAQ. CDR3 length: 15 residues. Here the CDR3 reads CASSHSGNGYNEQFF. DNA of the CDR3: TGTGCCAGCAGCCATAGCGGGAACGGGTACAATGAGCAGTTCTTC.

The chain has TRBV5-6 and TRBJ2-3; no firm D call. The germline CDR1 and CDR2 sequences are SGHDT and YYEEEE. The CDR3 runs 12 residues. The V gene lost 0 bases and the J gene lost 10 bases, with 9 bases spanning the gap. This CDR3 is CASSLVSTPQYF. In DNA, the CDR3 is TGTGCCAGCAGCTTGGTTTCGACACCGCAGTATTTT.

This chain uses TRBV28 with TRBJ2-3; D ambiguous. The V end was cut by 8 bases, the J end by 0 bases, with 12 bases between. The CDR3 spans 14 residues. Germline V lookup: CDR1 MDHEN, CDR2 SYDVKM. CDR3 in amino acids: CASYTSHSTDTQYF. The CDR3 nucleotides read TGTGCCAGCTACACCTCCCATAGCACAGATACGCAGTATTTT.

The CDR3 DNA is TGCGCCAGCAGCTCAACCGGGACAGGGAGCTCCTACAATGAGCAGTTCTTC. Translation gives CASSSTGTGSSYNEQFF. The chain combines TRBV5-1 with TRBJ2-1; 9 bases are a match to TRBD1. There are 17 residues in the CDR3. The germline V gene has CDR1 SGHRS and CDR2 YFSETQ. Trimming at V came to 3 bases and at J to 0 bases, leaving 7 bases not matched to a gene.

This clone has only one observation. V and J are TRBV2 and TRBJ1-2; no clear D. There are 16 residues in the CDR3. The ends were cut back, 0 bases at V and 4 bases at J, with 15 bases in the middle. Germline CDR1 is SNHLY and CDR2 is FYNNEI. For the CDR3, the DNA is TGTGCCAGCAGTGAAGCACAGCGGGCTCTTGGCTATGGCTACACCTTC. Translated: CASSEAQRALGYGYTF.

This sequence joins TRBV15 and TRBJ1-2; 7 nucleotides match TRBD1. The CDR3 extends over 16 amino acids. Germline loops: CDR1 LNHNV, CDR2 YYDKDF (reference sequence). V was pared by 2 bases and J by 8 bases, with 14 bases of the junction left unmatched. The CDR3 reads CATSRFAGQSRNGYTF. In DNA form, the CDR3 reads TGTGCCACCAGCAGATTCGCGGGACAGTCTCGCAACGGCTACACCTTC.

This rearrangement joins TRBV19 to TRBJ2-3; 7 bases are a match to TRBD1. Germline CDR1 is LNHDA and CDR2 is SQIVND (reference sequence). V lost 5 bases to trimming and J lost 0 bases; unmatched junction nucleotides: 11. The CDR3 spans 17 residues. CDR3 nucleotides: TGTGCCAGTAGTCCTCGGACAGGACCCCCTAGCACAGATACGCAGTATTTT. This sequence encodes CASSPRTGPPSTDTQYF.

The V gene is TRBV9, the J gene TRBJ1-2; 7 positions agree with TRBD1. Germline CDR1 SGDLS, CDR2 YYNGEE. V shed 3 bases and J 4 bases; nucleotides not matched to a gene: 15. There are 17 residues in the CDR3. CDR3 in DNA: TGTGCCAGCAGCGAGGGGGGACAGCCCGTACTCTCCTATGGCTACACCTTC. Its protein is CASSEGGQPVLSYGYTF.

The chain recombines TRBV29-1 with TRBJ2-2; 10 bases map to TRBD1. V lost 7 bases and J lost 7; bases outside the gene matches: 6. Germline values: CDR1 SQVTM, CDR2 ANQGSEA. The CDR3 contains 13 residues. The CDR3 here is CSGGQGIGGELFF. The CDR3 nucleotides read TGCAGCGGGGGACAGGGGATTGGCGGGGAGCTGTTTTTT.